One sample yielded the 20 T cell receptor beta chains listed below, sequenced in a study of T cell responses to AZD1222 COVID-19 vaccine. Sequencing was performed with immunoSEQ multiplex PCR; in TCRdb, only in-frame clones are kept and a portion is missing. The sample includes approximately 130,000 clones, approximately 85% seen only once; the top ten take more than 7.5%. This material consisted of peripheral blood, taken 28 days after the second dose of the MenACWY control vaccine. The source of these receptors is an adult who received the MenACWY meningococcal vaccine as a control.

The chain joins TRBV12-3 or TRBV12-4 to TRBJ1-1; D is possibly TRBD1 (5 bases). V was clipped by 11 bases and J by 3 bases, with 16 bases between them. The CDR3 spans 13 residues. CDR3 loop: CACRTSRDTEAFF. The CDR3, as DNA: TGTGCCTGCCGGACTTCCAGGGACACTGAAGCTTTCTTT.

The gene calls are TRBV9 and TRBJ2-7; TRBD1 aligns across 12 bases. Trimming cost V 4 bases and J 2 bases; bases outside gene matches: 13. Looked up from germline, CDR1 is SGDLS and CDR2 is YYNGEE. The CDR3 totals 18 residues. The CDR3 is CASSRVPGQGAIAYEQYF. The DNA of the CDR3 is TGTGCCAGCAGCAGAGTCCCGGGACAGGGGGCGATCGCCTACGAGCAGTACTTC.

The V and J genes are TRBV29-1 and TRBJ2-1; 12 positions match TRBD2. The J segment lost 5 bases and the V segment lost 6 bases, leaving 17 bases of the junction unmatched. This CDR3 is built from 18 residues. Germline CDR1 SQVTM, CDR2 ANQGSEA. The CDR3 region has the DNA TGCAGCGTCCTAGGGCTAGCGGGGGGGCTCGTCACCGACAATGAGCAGTTCTTC. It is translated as CSVLGLAGGLVTDNEQFF.

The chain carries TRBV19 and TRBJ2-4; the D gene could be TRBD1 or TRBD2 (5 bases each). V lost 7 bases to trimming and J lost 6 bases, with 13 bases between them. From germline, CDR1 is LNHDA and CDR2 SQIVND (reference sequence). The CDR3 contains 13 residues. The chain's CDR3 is CASTSGQLNIQYF. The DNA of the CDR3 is TGTGCCAGTACCTCGGGGCAGCTAAACATTCAGTACTTC.

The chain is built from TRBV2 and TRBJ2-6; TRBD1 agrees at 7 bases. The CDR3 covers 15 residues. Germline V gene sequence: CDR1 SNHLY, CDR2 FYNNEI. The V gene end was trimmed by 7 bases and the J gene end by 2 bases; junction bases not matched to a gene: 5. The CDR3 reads CASTVGQAGANVLTF. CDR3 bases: TGTGCCAGCACGGTAGGACAGGCTGGGGCCAACGTCCTGACTTTC.

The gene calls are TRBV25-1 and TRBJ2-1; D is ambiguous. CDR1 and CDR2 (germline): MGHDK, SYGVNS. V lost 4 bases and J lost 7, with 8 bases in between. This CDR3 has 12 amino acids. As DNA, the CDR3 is TGTGCCAGCAGTGGTTCAGTTAATGAGCAGTTCTTC. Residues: CASSGSVNEQFF.

The CDR3 sequence is CASIRTGLNEKLFF. In DNA form, the CDR3 reads TGTGCCAGCATTAGGACAGGACTGAATGAAAAACTGTTTTTT. The rearrangement links TRBV2 to TRBJ1-4; 7 nucleotides align to TRBD1. Germline trimming cut 7 bases from V and 5 bases from J; bases unmatched to any gene: 7. Looked up from germline, CDR1 is SNHLY and CDR2 is FYNNEI. The CDR3 runs 14 residues.

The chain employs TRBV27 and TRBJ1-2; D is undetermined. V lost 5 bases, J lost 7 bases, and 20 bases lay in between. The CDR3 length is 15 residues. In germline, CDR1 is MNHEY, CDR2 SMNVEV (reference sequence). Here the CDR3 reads CASSRFSGQAGGYTF. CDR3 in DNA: TGTGCCAGCAGTCGTTTCTCCGGGCAGGCAGGTGGCTACACCTTC.

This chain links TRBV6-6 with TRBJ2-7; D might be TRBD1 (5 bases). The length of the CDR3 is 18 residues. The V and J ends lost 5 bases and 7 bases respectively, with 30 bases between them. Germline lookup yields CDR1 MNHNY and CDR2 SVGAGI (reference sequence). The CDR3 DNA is TGTGCCAGCAGTCCTCTGGCACGGCAGGGCTTTTTTATAGGTGAGCAGTACGTC. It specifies CASSPLARQGFFIGEQYV.

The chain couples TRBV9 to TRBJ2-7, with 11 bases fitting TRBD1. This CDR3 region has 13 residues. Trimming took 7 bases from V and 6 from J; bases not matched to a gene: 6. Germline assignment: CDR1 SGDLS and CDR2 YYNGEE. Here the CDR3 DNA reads TGTGCCAGCGGCCGGGACAGGGGGGGCGAGCAGTACTTC. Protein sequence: CASGRDRGGEQYF.

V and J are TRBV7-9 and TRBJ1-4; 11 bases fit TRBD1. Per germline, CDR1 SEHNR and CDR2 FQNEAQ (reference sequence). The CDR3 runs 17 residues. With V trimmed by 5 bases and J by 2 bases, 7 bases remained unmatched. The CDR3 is CASSRPGQGGTNEKLFF. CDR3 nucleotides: TGTGCCAGCAGCCGACCGGGACAGGGGGGGACTAATGAAAAACTGTTTTTT.

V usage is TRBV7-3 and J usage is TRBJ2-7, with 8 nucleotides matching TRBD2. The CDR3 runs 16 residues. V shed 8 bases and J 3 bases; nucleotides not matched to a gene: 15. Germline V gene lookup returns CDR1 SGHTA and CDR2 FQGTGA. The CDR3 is CASFSWLSGRGYEQYF. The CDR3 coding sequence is TGTGCCAGCTTTTCCTGGTTAAGCGGGAGAGGCTACGAGCAGTACTTC.

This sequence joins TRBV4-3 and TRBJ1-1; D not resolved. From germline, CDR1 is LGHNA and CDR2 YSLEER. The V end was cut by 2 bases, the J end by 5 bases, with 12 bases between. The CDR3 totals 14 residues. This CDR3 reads CASSQRVGWTEAFF. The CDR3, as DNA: TGCGCCAGCAGCCAAAGAGTCGGGTGGACTGAAGCTTTCTTT.

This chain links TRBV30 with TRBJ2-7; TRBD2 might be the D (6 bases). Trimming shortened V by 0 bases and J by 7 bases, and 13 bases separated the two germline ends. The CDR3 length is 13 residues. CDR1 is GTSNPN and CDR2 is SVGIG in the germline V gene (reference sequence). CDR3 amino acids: CAWSVGGPGEQYF. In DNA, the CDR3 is TGTGCCTGGAGTGTAGGAGGGCCGGGGGAGCAGTACTTC.

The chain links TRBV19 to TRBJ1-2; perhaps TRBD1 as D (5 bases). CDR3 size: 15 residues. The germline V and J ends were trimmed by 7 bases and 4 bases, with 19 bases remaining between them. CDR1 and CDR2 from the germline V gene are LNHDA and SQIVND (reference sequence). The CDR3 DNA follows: TGTGCCAGTATGGGACTGGGGACTCAAAGCTATGGCTACACCTTC. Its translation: CASMGLGTQSYGYTF.

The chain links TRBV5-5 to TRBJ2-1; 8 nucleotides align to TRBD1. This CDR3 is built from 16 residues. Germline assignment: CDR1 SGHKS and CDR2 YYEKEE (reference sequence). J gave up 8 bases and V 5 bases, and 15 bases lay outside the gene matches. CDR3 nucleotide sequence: TGTGCCAGCAGACGTACCACAGGGGGAGCGATCGATGAGCAGTTCTTC. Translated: CASRRTTGGAIDEQFF.

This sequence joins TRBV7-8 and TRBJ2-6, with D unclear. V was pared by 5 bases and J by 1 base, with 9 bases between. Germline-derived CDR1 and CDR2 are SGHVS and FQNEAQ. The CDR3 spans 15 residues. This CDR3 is CASSLGSSGANVLTF. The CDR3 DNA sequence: TGTGCCAGCAGCCTAGGATCTTCTGGGGCCAACGTCCTGACTTTC.

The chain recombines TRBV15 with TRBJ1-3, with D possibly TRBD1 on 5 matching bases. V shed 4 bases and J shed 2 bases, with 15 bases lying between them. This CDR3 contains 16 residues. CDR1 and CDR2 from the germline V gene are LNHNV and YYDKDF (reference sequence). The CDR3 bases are TGTGCCACCAGCACCGGGACTATGAACACTGGAAACACCATATATTTT. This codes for CATSTGTMNTGNTIYF.

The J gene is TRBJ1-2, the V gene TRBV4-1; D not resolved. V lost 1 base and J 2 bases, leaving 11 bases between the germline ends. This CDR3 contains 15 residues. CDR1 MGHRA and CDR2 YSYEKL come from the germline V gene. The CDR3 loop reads CASSQGPTANYGYTF. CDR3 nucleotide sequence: TGCGCCAGCAGCCAAGGGCCTACTGCCAACTATGGCTACACCTTC.

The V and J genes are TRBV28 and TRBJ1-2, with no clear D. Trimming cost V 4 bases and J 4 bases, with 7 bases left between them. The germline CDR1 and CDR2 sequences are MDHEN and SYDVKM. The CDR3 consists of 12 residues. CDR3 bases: TGTGCCAGCAGTTCCCGACGCTATGGCTACACCTTC. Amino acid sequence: CASSSRRYGYTF.